This passage covers 24 T cell receptor beta chains from one sample sequenced in a study of shared clonotypes between healthy human individuals. Method: immunoSEQ multiplex PCR; TCRdb's copy keeps in-frame clones and lacks some. This table has 550,000 to 600,000 clones, around 77% appearing once. The sequenced sample was PBMCs. These TCRs come from a woman aged 40 to 49 in good health. Some clones in this sample may be carry-over from other donors' samples.

The chain uses TRBV10-3 and TRBJ2-1; TRBD2 is a possible D gene (6 bases). This CDR3 is built from 14 residues. The germline V and J ends were trimmed by 5 bases and 10 bases, with 18 bases remaining between them. Germline values: CDR1 ENHRY, CDR2 SYGVKD. The CDR3 DNA reads TGTGCCATCAGTCCCGTTCTCAGCGGGTTGGAGCAGTTCTTC. Protein sequence: CAISPVLSGLEQFF.

The chain recombines TRBV29-1 with TRBJ2-3, with TRBD2 matching 8 bases. Germline trimming cut 7 bases from V and 1 base from J; bases unmatched to any gene: 13. Germline V gives CDR1 SQVTM, CDR2 ANQGSEA. The CDR3 covers 16 residues. CDR3 loop: CSAEGSGSGGTDTQYF. In DNA, the CDR3 is TGCAGCGCCGAAGGGAGCGGGAGTGGCGGCACAGATACGCAGTATTTT.

The chain links TRBV18 to TRBJ1-5; no clear D gene. Trimming took 0 bases from V and 6 from J, leaving 6 bases between them. The CDR3 sequence is 13 residues long. In germline, CDR1 is KGHSH, CDR2 LQKENI. The CDR3 sequence is CASSPPYSQPQHF. CDR3 sequence (DNA): TGTGCCAGCTCACCACCGTACAGTCAGCCCCAGCATTTT. The complete variable domain, with remaining parts taken from reference TRBV18 and TRBJ1-5, reads NAGVMQNPRHLVRRRGQEARLRCSPMKGHSHVYWYRQLPEEGLKFMVYLQKENIIDESGMPKERFSAEFPKEGPSILRIQQVVRGDSAAYFCASSPPYSQPQHFGDGTRLSIL.

This clone was counted between two and nine times. The J gene is TRBJ2-1, the V gene TRBV11-3; possible D gene TRBD2, 5 bases. The CDR3 runs 17 residues. V was pared by 4 bases and J by 8 bases, with 24 bases between. CDR1 and CDR2 from the germline V gene are SGHNT and YENEEA. The chain's CDR3 is CASSSAPGLMGSDEQFF. In DNA, the CDR3 is TGTGCCAGCAGCTCAGCGCCCGGACTCATGGGAAGCGATGAGCAGTTCTTC.

This chain joins TRBV2 and TRBJ2-1; 7 positions match TRBD1. The CDR3 spans 14 residues. With 8 bases clipped from V and 9 bases from J, the junction kept 13 bases outside the gene matches. CDR1 and CDR2 (germline): SNHLY, FYNNEI. Here the CDR3 reads CASEPTGVRVEQFF. The CDR3 DNA reads as TGTGCCAGCGAACCTACAGGGGTTAGGGTTGAGCAGTTCTTC.

This clone was picked up a small number of times. The chain links TRBV5-1 to TRBJ2-5; 11 bases are shared with TRBD2. Germline trimming cut 5 bases from V and 5 bases from J; bases unmatched to any gene: 14. The CDR3 covers 17 residues. CDR1 is SGHRS and CDR2 is YFSETQ in the germline V gene. The CDR3 DNA reads TGCGCCAGCAGAGACGGCGGCACTAGCGGGAGTATGGAGACCCAGTACTTC. Translating gives CASRDGGTSGSMETQYF.

The chain uses TRBV7-2 and TRBJ2-2; D gene uncertain. Trimming pared 4 bases from V and 6 bases from J, leaving 9 bases between. The CDR3 is 13 amino acids. The germline V gene encodes CDR1 SGHTA and CDR2 FQGNSA. The DNA of the CDR3 is TGTGCCAGCAGCTCCGAGGTCCCCGGGGAGCTGTTTTTT. Translating it yields CASSSEVPGELFF.

This chain connects TRBV11-2 to TRBJ1-1, with D tentatively TRBD1 (5 bases). Trimming took 3 bases from V and 6 from J, leaving 14 bases between them. Per the germline V gene, CDR1 is SGHAT and CDR2 is FQNNGV. This CDR3 contains 14 residues. CDR3 loop: CASSLRGGISEAFF. CDR3 coding DNA: TGTGCCAGCAGCTTGAGGGGCGGAATATCTGAAGCTTTCTTT.

This clone appeared a few times. The chain has TRBV5-1 and TRBJ2-7; D gene ambiguous. The CDR3 sequence is 15 residues long. Trimming cost V 2 bases and J 2 bases, with 14 bases left between them. The V gene's germline CDR1 is SGHRS and CDR2 YFSETQ. The DNA of the CDR3 is TGCGCCAGCAGCTTCGCGCCAAGTCAACCCTACGAGCAGTACTTC. Residues: CASSFAPSQPYEQYF.

The chain is built from TRBV5-1 and TRBJ2-7; D is possibly TRBD1 or TRBD2 (7 bases each). Germline CDR1 reads SGHRS; CDR2 reads YFSETQ. This CDR3 has 14 amino acids. The V end lost 2 bases, the J end lost 5 bases, and 14 bases lay between the germline ends. The chain's CDR3 is CASSLTAGGDEQYF. CDR3 nucleotides: TGCGCCAGCAGCTTAACGGCAGGGGGGGACGAGCAGTACTTC.

The chain couples TRBV5-3 to TRBJ2-3; D might be TRBD1 or TRBD2, each matching 6 bases. TRBV5-3 falls under the ORF class, with uncertain function. The CDR3 contains 18 residues. The germline V and J ends were trimmed by 4 bases and 6 bases, with 27 bases remaining between them. CDR3 protein: CARSPGRGPGRGGDTQYF. The CDR3 DNA follows: TGTGCCAGAAGCCCTGGACGGGGGCCGGGGCGGGGCGGGGATACGCAGTATTTT.

This clone was seen ten or more times. Other nucleotide sequences from this sample produce the same CDR3. The genes are TRBV5-1 and TRBJ2-5, with 7 bases fitting TRBD1. Germline trimming cut 4 bases from V and 4 bases from J; bases unmatched to any gene: 4. Germline CDR1 SGHRS, CDR2 YFSETQ. The CDR3 length is 13 residues. CDR3 protein: CASSQQGLETQYF. CDR3 coding DNA: TGCGCCAGCAGCCAACAGGGGTTAGAGACCCAGTACTTC.

The chain recombines TRBV28 with TRBJ2-1; 8 nucleotides match TRBD1. CDR3 length equals 13 residues. Looked up from germline, CDR1 is MDHEN and CDR2 is SYDVKM. J lost 9 bases, V lost 7 bases, and 8 bases had no gene match. CDR3 coding DNA: TGTGCCAGCACTGCGGACAGGGCGGCTGAGCAGTTCTTC. This gives the protein CASTADRAAEQFF.

The chain couples TRBV28 to TRBJ2-5; either TRBD1 or TRBD2 may supply D (5 bases each). The V gene's germline CDR1 is MDHEN and CDR2 SYDVKM. Deletions cut 4 bases from V and 2 bases from J, with 14 bases between. The CDR3 is 15 amino acids. The CDR3 DNA sequence: TGTGCCAGCAGTTCCCGGGACGGTCCACAAGAGACCCAGTACTTC. Its protein product is CASSSRDGPQETQYF.

The chain links TRBV27 to TRBJ2-4, with D possibly TRBD1 on 6 matching bases. This CDR3 is built from 17 residues. V was cut by 3 bases and J by 3 bases, with 18 bases left in between. The germline V gene encodes CDR1 MNHEY and CDR2 SMNVEV (reference sequence). The CDR3 loop is CASSLFLPVGGKNIQYF. The CDR3 DNA reads TGTGCCAGCAGTTTGTTTCTTCCTGTAGGGGGCAAAAACATTCAGTACTTC.

CDR3 protein: CASSQTGGSYEQYF. The CDR3 bases are TGCGCCAGCTCTCAAACAGGGGGCTCCTACGAGCAGTACTTC. The chain joins TRBV5-1 to TRBJ2-7; TRBD1 aligns across 8 bases. The CDR3 totals 14 residues. Germline CDR1 is SGHRS and CDR2 is YFSETQ. V was pared by 7 bases and J by 0 bases, with 6 bases of the junction left unmatched.

The chain employs TRBV7-2 and TRBJ1-3; D uncertain. CDR1 and CDR2 (germline): SGHTA, FQGNSA. There are 17 residues in the CDR3. V gave up 3 bases and J gave up 0 bases, with 15 bases separating them. The CDR3 is CASSLSVAAGSGNTIYF. The CDR3 DNA reads as TGTGCCAGCAGCTTGAGTGTCGCGGCCGGCTCTGGAAACACCATATATTTT.

This chain joins TRBV18 and TRBJ2-5; TRBD2 aligns across 8 bases. V dropped 1 base and J dropped 4; count of bases not matched to a gene: 8. The CDR3 consists of 16 residues. Looked up from germline, CDR1 is KGHSH and CDR2 is LQKENI. The CDR3 spells CASSPRSGSLLETQYF. The CDR3 DNA reads as TGTGCCAGCTCACCACGAAGCGGGAGCTTGTTAGAGACCCAGTACTTC.

The CDR3 reads CASSPRGITGELFF. The CDR3 DNA is TGTGCCAGCAGCCCCCGGGGGATCACCGGGGAGCTGTTTTTT. The genes are TRBV7-3 and TRBJ2-2, with a weak D call TRBD2 (6 bases). Germline CDR1 reads SGHTA; CDR2 reads FQGTGA. Trimming removed 5 bases from V and 4 bases from J, with 11 bases in between. This CDR3 has 14 residues.

This clone was seen just once. The rearrangement joins TRBV29-1 to TRBJ2-2; TRBD2 agrees at 9 bases. Germline CDR1 SQVTM, CDR2 ANQGSEA. This CDR3 has 13 residues. Trimming removed 6 bases from V and 6 bases from J; junction bases left unmatched: 5. CDR3 loop: CSVAGGPAGELFF. In DNA form, the CDR3 reads TGCAGCGTCGCGGGAGGGCCGGCCGGGGAGCTGTTTTTT.

This chain links TRBV7-8 with TRBJ2-1; TRBD2 matches at 9 bases. The germline gives CDR1 SGHVS, CDR2 FQNEAQ. The ends lost 3 bases at V and 3 bases at J; junction bases unmatched: 3. CDR3 length: 15 residues. CDR3 sequence reads: CASSLELAGYNEQFF. CDR3 coding DNA: TGTGCCAGCAGCTTGGAACTAGCGGGCTACAATGAGCAGTTCTTC.

The chain has TRBV7-2 and TRBJ2-1, with TRBD1 as a possible D gene (5 bases). Germline-derived CDR1 and CDR2 are SGHTA and FQGNSA. The CDR3 covers 14 residues. V lost 0 bases, J lost 5 bases, and 8 bases lay in between. The CDR3: CASSLARQNNEQFF. The CDR3 bases are TGTGCCAGCAGCTTAGCCCGACAGAACAATGAGCAGTTCTTC.

The chain employs TRBV9 and TRBJ2-1; 9 nucleotides align to TRBD2. This CDR3 has 17 residues. Germline CDR1 and CDR2: SGDLS and YYNGEE. V trimming: 1 base; J trimming: 1 base; junction bases outside the gene matches: 6. The CDR3 region is CASSVTIAGESYNEQFF. CDR3 coding DNA: TGTGCCAGCAGCGTAACGATAGCGGGAGAATCCTACAATGAGCAGTTCTTC.

This clone was recorded a few times. Distinct nucleotide sequences in the sample also encode this CDR3. The chain employs TRBV5-8 and TRBJ2-2, with TRBD2 identical over 9 bases. From germline, CDR1 is SGHTS and CDR2 YDEGEE. V was clipped by 2 bases and J by 0 bases; unmatched bases: 5. The CDR3 is 17 residues long. The CDR3 spells CASSFVLAGTNTGELFF. The CDR3 DNA sequence: TGTGCCAGCAGCTTTGTCCTAGCGGGAACGAACACCGGGGAGCTGTTTTTT.